These 23 T cell receptor beta chains came from one sample sequenced in a study of OX40 agonist ivuxolimab in advanced cancers. Only in-frame clones appear in the TCRdb table, and some are missing; sequencing was by immunoSEQ multiplex PCR. This table holds 75,000 to 90,000 clones, 70% to 90% found once. The sample in question was CD4+ or CD8+ T cells sorted from blood, obtained in a trial of the OX40 agonist ivuxolimab. The receptors come from an adult with an advanced solid tumor such as melanoma, head and neck, liver or kidney cancer.

The chain is built from TRBV7-6 and TRBJ2-7, with TRBD1 matching 8 bases. J gave up 2 bases and V 1 base, and 4 bases lay outside the gene matches. Looked up from germline, CDR1 is SGHVS and CDR2 is FNYEAQ. This CDR3 spans 15 amino acids. CDR3 nucleotide sequence: TGTGCCAGCAGCTTAGGCGGGACAGGACCCTACGAGCAGTACTTC. Its translation is CASSLGGTGPYEQYF.

This clone was detected a few times. CDR3 protein: CASKRQGVSGANVLTF. The CDR3 nucleotides read TGTGCCAGTAAGAGACAGGGGGTTTCTGGGGCCAACGTCCTGACTTTC. The chain couples TRBV19 to TRBJ2-6; 9 bases line up with TRBD1. Unmatched junction bases numbered 5, after V lost 7 bases and J lost 1 base. CDR3 length equals 16 residues. Germline CDR1 and CDR2: LNHDA and SQIVND (reference sequence).

The chain joins TRBV29-1 to TRBJ2-3; 8 nucleotides align to TRBD2. The CDR3 length is 16 residues. V shed 0 bases and J 4 bases; nucleotides not matched to a gene: 9. Germline V gene lookup returns CDR1 SQVTM and CDR2 ANQGSEA. DNA of the CDR3: TGCAGCGTTGAAGAGCTTCCGGGGGGGCTTTCAGATACGCAGTATTTT. Translation: CSVEELPGGLSDTQYF.

This CDR3 reads CASSPSPNTGELFF. The CDR3, as DNA: TGTGCCAGCTCACCGTCTCCGAACACCGGGGAGCTGTTTTTT. The J gene is TRBJ2-2, the V gene TRBV18; D gene ambiguous. V gave up 3 bases and J gave up 0 bases, with 5 bases separating them. Per the germline V gene, CDR1 is KGHSH and CDR2 is LQKENI. The CDR3 covers 14 residues.

The rearrangement uses TRBV27 and TRBJ1-2; tentatively, D is TRBD1 (5 bases). Between the trimmed V and J ends, which lost 6 bases and 3 bases, there was a span of 17 bases. Per the germline V gene, CDR1 is MNHEY and CDR2 is SMNVEV (reference sequence). This CDR3 region has 15 residues. CDR3 in amino acids: CASSPFGRGDYGYTF. The DNA for the CDR3 is TGTGCCAGCAGCCCCTTTGGAAGGGGCGACTATGGCTACACCTTC.

This sequence joins TRBV19 and TRBJ2-2; no definite D call. The V gene lost 0 bases and the J gene lost 3 bases, with 5 bases spanning the gap. CDR1 and CDR2 (germline): LNHDA, SQIVND (reference sequence). This CDR3 has 14 residues. The CDR3 loop reads CASSIELYTGELFF. CDR3 bases: TGTGCCAGTAGTATAGAACTATACACCGGGGAGCTGTTTTTT.

This chain connects TRBV6-6 to TRBJ1-5, with D uncertain. Trimming removed 0 bases from V and 0 bases from J, with 6 bases in between. The CDR3 is made up of 15 amino acids. Germline lookup yields CDR1 MNHNY and CDR2 SVGAGI (reference sequence). The CDR3 is CASSYSGNSNQPQHF. The CDR3 DNA is TGTGCCAGCAGTTACTCAGGAAATAGCAATCAGCCCCAGCATTTT.

This chain uses TRBV12-5 with TRBJ2-3; 12 bases are a match to TRBD2. V lost 1 base to trimming and J lost 5 bases; unmatched junction nucleotides: 4. The CDR3 spans 16 residues. Looked up from germline, CDR1 is LGHNT and CDR2 is FRNRAP. The CDR3 DNA reads TGTGCTAGTGGTTTGGGACTAGCGGGAGTCGTAGATACGCAGTATTTT. It codes for CASGLGLAGVVDTQYF.

This clone was seen a single time. The chain uses TRBV11-2 and TRBJ1-1; D unresolved. The germline gives CDR1 SGHAT, CDR2 FQNNGV. This CDR3 spans 13 amino acids. V lost 2 bases, J lost 0 bases, and 4 bases lay in between. The CDR3 DNA follows: TGTGCCAGCAGCTTAACAATGAACACTGAAGCTTTCTTT. Protein product: CASSLTMNTEAFF. The full variable domain, its missing parts supplied by reference TRBV11-2 and TRBJ1-1, is EAGVAQSPRYKIIEKRQSVAFWCNPISGHATLYWYQQILGQGPKLLIQFQNNGVVDDSQLPKDRFSAERLKGVDSTLKIQPAKLEDSAVYLCASSLTMNTEAFFGQGTRLTVV.

The chain is built from TRBV19 and TRBJ1-1, with D possibly being TRBD1 (5 bases). This CDR3 spans 12 amino acids. CDR1 and CDR2 (germline): LNHDA, SQIVND (reference sequence). The ends were cut back, 3 bases at V and 7 bases at J, with 9 bases in the middle. The DNA of the CDR3 is TGTGCCAGTAGTATTGGAGGGGTTGAAGCTTTCTTT. It yields the protein CASSIGGVEAFF.

The V gene is TRBV5-1, the J gene TRBJ2-3; a weak D match, TRBD2 (6 bases). Germline V gives CDR1 SGHRS, CDR2 YFSETQ. V was shortened by 0 bases and J by 3 bases, with 11 bases between the two germline ends. The CDR3 sequence is 15 residues long. For the CDR3, the DNA is TGCGCCAGCAGCTTGGACGTTGGGGGGACAGATACGCAGTATTTT. It encodes CASSLDVGGTDTQYF.

The chain is built from TRBV10-2 and TRBJ1-5; the match to TRBD1 covers 9 bases. The CDR3 contains 15 residues. The germline CDR1 and CDR2 sequences are WSHSY and SAAADI. Unmatched junction bases numbered 6, after V lost 6 bases and J lost 3 bases. CDR3 sequence: CASSGGTGFNQPQHF. In nucleotides, the CDR3 is TGCGCCAGCAGCGGCGGGACAGGGTTCAATCAGCCCCAGCATTTT.

This rearrangement joins TRBV9 to TRBJ2-3; the D is unclear. V lost 1 base to trimming and J lost 5 bases, with 5 bases between them. The CDR3 length is 12 residues. Germline CDR1 is SGDLS and CDR2 is YYNGEE. CDR3 sequence: CASSVSGDTQYF. Here the CDR3 DNA reads TGTGCCAGCAGCGTATCGGGAGATACGCAGTATTTT.

The J gene is TRBJ1-1, the V gene TRBV2; unclear D gene. Trimming stripped 4 bases from V and 0 bases from J, with 12 bases between. The CDR3 covers 15 residues. CDR1 and CDR2 from the germline V gene are SNHLY and FYNNEI. CDR3 amino acids: CASSVSTGVNTEAFF. As DNA, the CDR3 is TGTGCCAGCAGTGTATCGACCGGCGTGAACACTGAAGCTTTCTTT.

This chain connects TRBV7-9 to TRBJ1-2; D is ambiguous. Germline V gene sequence: CDR1 SEHNR, CDR2 FQNEAQ (reference sequence). Trimming stripped 0 bases from V and 2 bases from J, with 13 bases between. The CDR3 consists of 16 residues. CDR3 sequence: CASSLAAITPNYGYTF. CDR3 bases: TGTGCCAGCAGCTTAGCCGCTATTACACCGAACTATGGCTACACCTTC.

The chain links TRBV7-2 to TRBJ2-2; D remains ambiguous. There are 13 residues in the CDR3. Germline V lookup: CDR1 SGHTA, CDR2 FQGNSA. The germline V and J ends were trimmed by 1 base and 3 bases, with 3 bases remaining between them. The DNA for the CDR3 is TGTGCCAGCAGCTTAGACTACACCGGGGAGCTGTTTTTT. Its translation: CASSLDYTGELFF.

The CDR3 reads CASSFWGGAKNIQYF. The CDR3 nucleotides read TGTGCCAGCAGTTTTTGGGGGGGGGCCAAAAACATTCAGTACTTC. This chain links TRBV28 with TRBJ2-4, with 7 bases aligning to TRBD2. CDR1 is MDHEN and CDR2 is SYDVKM in the germline V gene. This CDR3 region has 15 residues. The J segment lost 1 base and the V segment lost 3 bases, leaving 3 bases of the junction unmatched.

The count of this clone is one. V is TRBV10-3 and J is TRBJ2-3; 7 bases fit TRBD2. With 10 bases clipped from V and 4 bases from J, the junction kept 8 bases outside the gene matches. CDR3 size: 13 residues. The germline gives CDR1 ENHRY, CDR2 SYGVKD. The CDR3 nucleotides are TGTGCCACAAGCGGGATTTTCCCAGATACGCAGTATTTT. Translated, it gives CATSGIFPDTQYF.

The chain combines TRBV29-1 with TRBJ2-2; 10 bases are a match to TRBD1. The V segment lost 2 bases and the J segment 1 base; nucleotides outside the gene matches: 4. This CDR3 spans 16 amino acids. The germline gives CDR1 SQVTM, CDR2 ANQGSEA. CDR3 coding DNA: TGCAGCGTTGAAAGCTGGACAGGGGGGAACACCGGGGAGCTGTTTTTT. Translation gives CSVESWTGGNTGELFF.

V gene TRBV29-1 combines with J gene TRBJ2-1; the D call may be TRBD1 or TRBD2 (5 bases each). V lost 6 bases, J lost 10 bases, and 25 bases lay in between. Per germline, CDR1 SQVTM and CDR2 ANQGSEA. The CDR3 has 15 residues. The DNA of the CDR3 is TGCAGCGTCCCCCTGGGGCTGCTCTACGAGGGGGAGCAGTTCTTC. This codes for CSVPLGLLYEGEQFF.

The rearrangement uses TRBV7-9 and TRBJ2-3; D is perhaps TRBD2 (6 bases). There are 11 residues in the CDR3. Deletions cut 5 bases from V and 6 bases from J, with 6 bases between. CDR1 and CDR2 from the germline V gene are SEHNR and FQNEAQ (reference sequence). Written as DNA, the CDR3 is TGTGCCAGCAGCGGGGGGGATACGCAGTATTTT. Translation gives CASSGGDTQYF.

The gene calls are TRBV18 and TRBJ1-2; weak D call: TRBD1 (6 bases). V lost 0 bases and J lost 8, with 19 bases in between. Germline CDR1 and CDR2: KGHSH and LQKENI. The CDR3 extends over 16 amino acids. The CDR3 spells CASSPPSGKGGEGYTF. CDR3 in DNA: TGTGCCAGCTCACCACCTTCGGGAAAGGGGGGAGAGGGCTACACCTTC.

The genes are TRBV18 and TRBJ2-5; D is unresolved. This CDR3 comprises 13 residues. Per germline, CDR1 KGHSH and CDR2 LQKENI. V dropped 0 bases and J dropped 5 bases, with 7 bases sitting between them. The CDR3 coding sequence is TGTGCCAGCTCACCACCTCTGACGGAGACCCAGTACTTC. Translation: CASSPPLTETQYF.